This T cell receptor beta chain came from a study of human T cells and chemical hapten exposure. From the RACE reads, TCRdb called clonotypes with MiXCR, one entry per CDR3 protein. The data contain tens of thousands of distinct CDR3 sequences, 9% to 15% of them singletons. As for time point: pre-sensitization, week 0. Treatment denoted: therapeutic diphenylcyclopropenone sensitization with weekly scalp DPC. Extraction of total RNA was performed on unfractionated whole blood. This clonotype was picked up many times. Looked up from germline, CDR1 is GTSNPN and CDR2 is SVGIG (reference sequence). CDR3 length: 13 amino acids. Trimming removed 0 bases from V and 5 bases from J, with 11 bases in between.

This sequence originates from a woman aged 40 to 50 with alopecia areata. Some clones in this sample may be carry-over from other donors' samples. The chain joins TRBV30 to TRBJ2-7; D perhaps matches TRBD2 (6 bases). The specimen was whole blood, collected in connection with sensitization to the hapten diphenylcyclopropenone (DPC). The CDR3 here is CAWSVRGINEQYF. CDR3 DNA: TGTGCCTGGAGTGTACGCGGGATTAACGAGCAGTACTTC.